This TCR beta chain originates from a study of T cell responses to AZD1222 COVID-19 vaccine. Notes on the study in general: Dominant CD4 TCR responses targeted spike regions 160-218 and 743-854. Only a handful of AZD1222 recipients were seropositive at baseline. Females outnumbered males among donors, who were mostly white British; clonal diversity was possibly underestimated.

On this clone: What it binds is unknown.

The CDR3 spans 14 residues. Looked up from germline, CDR1 is SQVTM and CDR2 is ANQGSEA. Between the trimmed V and J ends, which lost 7 bases and 0 bases, there was a span of 15 bases. Using immunoSEQ multiplex PCR, the repertoire was profiled, and TCRdb retains in-frame clones only, with some absent. The data show some 150,000 clones, with roughly 89% seen just once and roughly 5.5% held by the top ten. This rearrangement joins TRBV29-1 to TRBJ1-2, with a weak D call TRBD1 (5 bases). The material sequenced was peripheral blood, taken on day 0 of AZD1222 vaccination. This TCR derives from an adult in good health. CDR3 bases: TGCAGCGCAGCACGGGACGGTGCTAACTATGGCTACACCTTC. This encodes CSAARDGANYGYTF.